This TCR beta chain was captured by sequencing in a study of OX40 agonist ivuxolimab in advanced cancers. For the wider study: The costimulatory receptor OX40 (CD134) was targeted by ivuxolimab, a fully human IgG2 agonistic monoclonal antibody. Intravenous ivuxolimab was administered to patients every 2 weeks at six dose levels: 0.01, 0.1, 0.3, 1.5, 3 and 10 mg/kg. Of the roughly 54 dose-escalation patients, hepatocellular carcinoma was present in about 20, melanoma in approximately 15, renal cell carcinoma in 9 and head and neck cancer in 9. In the dose-escalation cohort, 70% to 85% of patients were male, and the mean age was 60 years with a range of roughly 23 to 90. Patients were allowed to have had prior anti-PD-1, anti-PD-L1 or anti-CTLA-4 therapy, and around 37% of the dose-escalation patients had previously received checkpoint inhibitors. Partial responses occurred in three dose-escalation patients: two with cutaneous melanoma and one with hepatocellular carcinoma. The purpose of peripheral TCRbeta sequencing was to test whether ivuxolimab changed TCR sequence diversity and led to clonal T-cell expansion. The monotherapy dose-escalation portion (N = 52 patients) of the phase I ivuxolimab trial is reported in the paper.

This clone was seen once. Its antigen has not been determined. Base qualities are not at hand, and no much larger clone is one base apart. To sequence the TCRbeta CDR3 region, genomic DNA was isolated from the sorted cells. TCRbeta CDR3 regions were sequenced using the immunoSEQ Assay. The table was pulled from immuneACCESS by TCRdb, which kept in-frame rearrangements only. Such tables lose some clones; where checked, under half of the loss comes from unresolved V genes, and the rest has no known cause. The sample includes just under 75,000 clones, with about 93% observed a single time. In total, the top ten clones hold 0.45% to 0.55% of the sample. Patients with autoimmune disease history or receiving systemic immunosuppression were excluded from the trial. Peripheral blood for TCR sequencing was collected from all dose cohorts at baseline, on cycle 4 day 1, and on cycle 7 day 1. Samples came from an open-label, multicenter, first-in-human phase I dose-escalation trial of ivuxolimab. Adults with locally advanced or metastatic melanoma, renal cell carcinoma, hepatocellular carcinoma or head and neck squamous cell carcinoma were enrolled in the trial. Before TCR sequencing, CD4+ T cells and CD8+ T cells from peripheral blood were sorted into separate populations.

General conclusions and limits of the study: After ivuxolimab, expanded clones were on average more numerous among CD8+ T cells than among CD4+ T cells. Which antigens the clonally expanded peripheral T cells were specific for was not determined. Low levels of normalized T-cell clonal expansion were also shown by some nonresponding patients. In the 0.1-3.0 mg/kg groups, partial responders were among the patients with the lowest normalized peripheral clonal expansion, particularly in CD8+ T cells. At doses from 0.1 to 3.0 mg/kg, clonal expansion was seen in both CD4+ and CD8+ blood T cells between baseline and week 6.

The germline V gene sets CDR1 to KGHSH and CDR2 to LQKENI. The CDR3 holds 14 amino acids from the cysteine to the phenylalanine. Just CDR3 DNA is preserved here, 42 bases in frame from base 1. V has 6 bases trimmed and J has 5 bases trimmed; junction bases matching no gene number 7. This sequence originates from an adult with an advanced solid tumor such as melanoma, head and neck, liver or kidney cancer. This receptor chain uses TRBV18 and TRBJ1-5; the junction holds 7 bases that match TRBD1. The sequencing here drew on CD4+ or CD8+ T cells sorted from blood, taken in a trial of the OX40 agonist ivuxolimab. CDR3 sequence: CASSPQGGYQPQHF. The DNA sequence follows: TGTGCCAGCTCCCCTCAGGGGGGGTATCAGCCCCAGCATTTT.